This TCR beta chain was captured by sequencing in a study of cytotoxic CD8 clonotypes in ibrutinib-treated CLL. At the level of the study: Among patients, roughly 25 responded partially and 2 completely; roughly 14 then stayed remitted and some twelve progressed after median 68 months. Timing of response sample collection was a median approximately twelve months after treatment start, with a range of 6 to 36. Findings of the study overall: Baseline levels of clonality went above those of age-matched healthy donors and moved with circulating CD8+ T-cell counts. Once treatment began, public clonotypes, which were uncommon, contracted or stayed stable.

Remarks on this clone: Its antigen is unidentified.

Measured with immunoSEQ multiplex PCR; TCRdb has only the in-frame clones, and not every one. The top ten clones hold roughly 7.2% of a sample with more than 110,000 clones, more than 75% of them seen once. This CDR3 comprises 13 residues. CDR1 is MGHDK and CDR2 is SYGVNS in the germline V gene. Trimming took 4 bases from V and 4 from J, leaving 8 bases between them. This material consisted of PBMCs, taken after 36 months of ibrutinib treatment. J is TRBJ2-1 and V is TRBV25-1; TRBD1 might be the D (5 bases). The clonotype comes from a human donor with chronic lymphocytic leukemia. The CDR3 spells CASSVQAYNEQFF. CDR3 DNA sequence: TGTGCCAGCAGTGTACAGGCTTACAATGAGCAGTTCTTC.